This T cell receptor (beta chain) was documented in a study of blood T cell repertoires in COVID-19. Study-wide context: Donors in the United States, Italy and Spain gave samples during acute or convalescent COVID-19.

As processed by the authors: By means of reference gene primer amplification, nucleated cell counts were estimated. The repertoire was sequenced with immunoSEQ multiplex PCR; TCRdb's copy has only in-frame clones and lacks some. That table supplies the V and J calls and clone size; D and trimming were determined from the DNA. This repertoire shows fewer than 400,000 clones, more than 75% found once; its top ten account for around 9.3%. Participants were placed into cohorts based on the clinical history they reported. Symptom resolution, clearance, or two negative PCRs marked donors in Cohort 3 as recovered. Losses at the gene ends were 1 base for V and 4 bases for J; bases not matched to a gene: 10. Germline V gene lookup returns CDR1 LNHNV and CDR2 YYDKDF (reference sequence). The CDR3 covers 18 residues.

The chain has TRBV15 and TRBJ1-5, with 10 bases aligning to TRBD1. The sample comprised PBMCs or T cells enriched from blood (not recorded which). This sequence originates from a woman aged 45-60 years who had recovered from COVID-19. CDR3 DNA sequence: TGTGCCACCAGCAGAGGTTTTGGGGGGACAGGGGTAAATCAGCCCCAGCATTTT. Translated: CATSRGFGGTGVNQPQHF.